This T cell receptor beta chain is drawn from a study of identifying expanded T cells in peripheral blood. Assay used: immunoSEQ multiplex PCR; TCRdb lists only in-frame clones, some missing. The sample consists of 85,000 to 90,000 clones, 70% to 90% of them appearing once. The source material was blood. This TCR came from a person aged 18 to 75 in good health.

CDR3 residues: CASSFNTGQETQYF. The CDR3 DNA reads as TGTGCCAGCAGCTTCAATACCGGCCAAGAGACCCAGTACTTC. V and J are TRBV11-2 and TRBJ2-5; D call uncertain. Looked up from germline, CDR1 is SGHAT and CDR2 is FQNNGV. The CDR3 runs to 14 residues. The germline V and J ends were trimmed by 3 bases and 1 base, with 9 bases remaining between them. Full variable domain (remainder filled in from reference TRBV11-2 and TRBJ2-5): EAGVAQSPRYKIIEKRQSVAFWCNPISGHATLYWYQQILGQGPKLLIQFQNNGVVDDSQLPKDRFSAERLKGVDSTLKIQPAKLEDSAVYLCASSFNTGQETQYFGPGTRLLVL.